The clone carrying this TCR beta chain occurred a few times. Germline-derived CDR1 and CDR2 are LGHNA and YSLEER. The CDR3 is 14 amino acids. Trimming cost V 1 base and J 6 bases, with 9 bases left between them. This sample was taken from a study of Graves' ophthalmopathy and Graves' hyperthyroidism. Amplified material comprised TCR beta CDR3 regions derived from RNA transcripts. HTBI-primed first-round RT-PCR preceded second-round multiplex PCR. TCRdb called the multiplex PCR reads again in MiXCR, with one record for every CDR3 protein. The sample lists roughly 1.1 million distinct CDR3 sequences, about two fifths occurring once.

This rearrangement joins TRBV4-3 to TRBJ1-4, with D perhaps TRBD1 (5 bases). The origin of this receptor is an adult man with Graves' hyperthyroidism. Sequenced material: peripheral blood or thyroid tissue (not recorded which). CDR3 sequence: CASSQGGGYEKLFF. CDR3 bases: TGCGCCAGCAGCCAAGGGGGGGGATATGAAAAACTGTTTTTT.